The rows below give T cell receptor beta chains drawn from one sample of a study of T cells in Graves' hyperthyroidism and ophthalmopathy. Via MiXCR, TCRdb re-called the multiplex PCR reads, giving one row per CDR3 protein. The profile shows around 600,000 distinct CDR3 sequences, roughly a sixth of them singletons. The sequenced material came from blood. The receptor set was obtained from a woman in her forties with Graves' ophthalmopathy. The CDR3 runs from the conserved cysteine through the conserved F or W. A D gene is named only where the DNA matches it firmly. Size values are once, few and many counts, or a class for expanded clones, and some rows have none.

many,TRBV7-2,TRBJ2-1,16,TRBD2,TGTGCCAGCAGCCACTGGGCTAGCGGAAACTACAATGAGCAGTTCTTC,CASSHWASGNYNEQFF
many,TRBV12-3/TRBV12-4,TRBJ1-1,12,-,TGTGCCAGCAGGACCTGGGACACTGAAGCTTTCTTT,CASRTWDTEAFF
many,TRBV18,TRBJ2-1,15,-,TGTGCCAGCTCACCAGGGGGCGGGAGCACCAATGAGCAGTTCTTC,CASSPGGGSTNEQFF
many,TRBV7-8,TRBJ2-1,16,TRBD2,TGTGCCAGCAGCTTAGGGAGGACTAGCGGGACCCATGAGCAGTTCTTC,CASSLGRTSGTHEQFF
many,TRBV6-5,TRBJ2-1,15,TRBD1,TGTGCCAGCAGTTACTTGGGACAGGGGGCGGATGAGCAGTTCTTC,CASSYLGQGADEQFF
many,TRBV30,TRBJ2-5,13,-,TGTGCCTGGGGATCCGGGGCCCAAGAGACCCAGTACTTC,CAWGSGAQETQYF
-,TRBV6-4,TRBJ2-3,19,TRBD2,TGTGCCAGCAGTGAGGGAGGACTAGCGGGCCGGTGGGGCACAGATACGCAGTATTTT,CASSEGGLAGRWGTDTQYF
many,TRBV7-3,TRBJ2-1,18,TRBD2,TGTGCCAGCAGCTTAAGAGGTCCTAGCGGGGGCTCCTACAATGAGCAGTTCTTC,CASSLRGPSGGSYNEQFF
-,TRBV20-1,TRBJ2-5,15,TRBD2,TGCAGTGCTGGACTAGCGGGGGGGCTCCAAGAGACCCAGTACTTC,CSAGLAGGLQETQYF
-,TRBV18,TRBJ1-5,16,-,TGTGCCAGCTCACCGGAAGGGCCCGAGGGCAATCAGCCCCAGCATTTT,CASSPEGPEGNQPQHF
many,TRBV20-1,TRBJ2-5,15,TRBD2,TGCAGTGCCCGAAGCCCTAGCGGGAGCTTAGAGACCCAGTACTTC,CSARSPSGSLETQYF
many,TRBV18,TRBJ2-5,11,-,TGTGCCAGCAGCCCGGCAGAGACCCAGTACTTC,CASSPAETQYF
many,TRBV30,TRBJ1-4,13,-,TGTGCCTGGAGTCAGTCGGAGGGTGAAAAACTGTTTTTT,CAWSQSEGEKLFF
-,TRBV7-8,TRBJ2-2,15,TRBD2,TGCGCCAGCAGCCAAGCGGGAGGCCCCCCCGGGGAGCTGTTTTTT,CASSQAGGPPGELFF
-,TRBV6-1,TRBJ2-7,15,TRBD1,TGTGCCAGCAGTGAAGTGGAGACAGGGGCCTACGAGCAGTACTTC,CASSEVETGAYEQYF
many,TRBV5-1,TRBJ1-6,18,TRBD1,TGCGCCAGCAGCTTGGAGGGACAGCTTCTATCGGGGAATTCACCCCTCCACTTT,CASSLEGQLLSGNSPLHF
-,TRBV29-1,TRBJ2-7,13,-,TGCAGCGTTGTGGTACAGGAGGGGTACGAGCAGTACTTC,CSVVVQEGYEQYF
-,TRBV7-9,TRBJ1-2,11,-,TGTGCCAGCAGCTTAGACAGATCCTACACCTTC,CASSLDRSYTF
few,TRBV30,TRBJ2-3,20,TRBD2,TGTGCCTGGAGTGTACTTTGGTCTACCCCAGGACTAGCGATGTGGGATACGCAGTATTTT,CAWSVLWSTPGLAMWDTQYF
many,TRBV28,TRBJ1-2,16,-,TGTGCCAGCAGAATCACCCCGGGACGGGGGACGTATGGCTACACCTTC,CASRITPGRGTYGYTF
many,TRBV20-1,TRBJ2-1,18,TRBD2,TGCAGTGCTAGAGACGGGCTAGCGGGAGGGCCCTCCTACAATGAGCAGTTCTTC,CSARDGLAGGPSYNEQFF
few,TRBV19,TRBJ2-1,14,TRBD2,TGTGCCAGTAGTGGGGGGGGAGAGTACAATGAGCAGTTCTTC,CASSGGGEYNEQFF
-,TRBV5-1,TRBJ2-2,14,-,TGCGCCAGCAGCAGTACTTTGAACACCGGGGAGCTGTTTTTT,CASSSTLNTGELFF
few,TRBV7-9,TRBJ2-1,16,-,TGTGCCAGCAGCTTAGTCTATTCGGCTCCCAACAATGAGCAGTTCTTC,CASSLVYSAPNNEQFF
many,TRBV18,TRBJ2-1,16,-,TGTGCCAGCTCACCCCTCGGGCTAGCGTCGAGTGGTGAGCAGTTCTTC,CASSPLGLASSGEQFF
many,TRBV4-1,TRBJ2-7,17,TRBD1,TGCGCCAGCAGCCAAGACCCGGGACAGGGGGCCTCCTACGAGCAGTACTTC,CASSQDPGQGASYEQYF
many,TRBV20-1,TRBJ2-7,15,TRBD2,TGCAGTGCTAGAGACAGCGGCGGGAGGGCCTACGAGCAGTACTTC,CSARDSGGRAYEQYF
-,TRBV20-1,TRBJ1-1,13,-,TGCAGTGCTAGAGCCGGTCGGGACACTGAAGCTTTCTTT,CSARAGRDTEAFF
-,TRBV6-1,TRBJ2-3,16,TRBD1,TGTGCCAGCAGTGGGGGTCCGGGACAGGGGACAGATACGCAGTATTTT,CASSGGPGQGTDTQYF
few,TRBV5-4,TRBJ2-1,13,-,TGTGCCAGCAAACAACTCTCCTACAATGAGCAGTTCTTC,CASKQLSYNEQFF
-,TRBV20-1,TRBJ2-6,15,-,TGCAGTGCTCCCAACAGGGCCGCTGGGGCCAACGTCCTGACTTTC,CSAPNRAAGANVLTF
few,TRBV19,TRBJ2-5,15,-,TGTGCCAGTAGTTCCGGCCCGACAAACCGGGGGACCCAGTACTTC,CASSSGPTNRGTQYF
many,TRBV7-8,TRBJ2-1,17,-,TGTGCCAGCAGCCTAAGAGAAGGGGTTACCTTTGACAATGAGCAGTTCTTC,CASSLREGVTFDNEQFF
many,TRBV20-1,TRBJ2-1,19,TRBD2,TGCAGTGCTAGAGATCTTCGGATAGCGGGAGGGCTTTGGGGGAATGAGCAGTTCTTC,CSARDLRIAGGLWGNEQFF
-,TRBV2,TRBJ2-2,14,-,TGTGCCAGCAGTGAAAGGGGGAGACCCGGGGAGCTGTTTTTT,CASSERGRPGELFF
few,TRBV4-2,TRBJ2-3,14,-,TGTGCCAGCAGCCAAGAACCGGGCACAGATACGCAGTATTTT,CASSQEPGTDTQYF
-,TRBV20-1,TRBJ2-3,13,-,TGCAGTGCTAGTGCGGCCCCCGGGGATACGCAGTATTTT,CSASAAPGDTQYF
-,TRBV24-1,TRBJ1-2,13,-,TGTGCCACCAGTGATTTGTCAGGGTTTGGCTACACCTTC,CATSDLSGFGYTF
-,TRBV6-1,TRBJ1-5,13,-,TGTGCCAGCAGCACAGGGCTCAATCAGCCCCAGCATTTT,CASSTGLNQPQHF
-,TRBV2,TRBJ2-5,13,TRBD2,TGTGCCAGCAGAGCGGGGGGGCTGGAGACCCAGTACTTC,CASRAGGLETQYF
many,TRBV7-8,TRBJ2-3,18,-,TGTGCCAGCAGCTTAGGGGGGATGGTGACTCCCAGCACAGATACGCAGTATTTT,CASSLGGMVTPSTDTQYF
-,TRBV20-1,TRBJ2-1,14,-,TGCAGTGCTAGAGGGGTGTATGGCTACAATGAGCAGTTCTTC,CSARGVYGYNEQFF
many,TRBV10-3,TRBJ1-5,14,-,TGTGCCTCTAGGGCAGACGGAAGCAATCAGCCCCAGCATTTT,CASRADGSNQPQHF
many,TRBV11-2,TRBJ2-3,15,TRBD2,TGTGCCAGCAGCATCCCACTAGCGGGGGGAGATACGCAGTATTTT,CASSIPLAGGDTQYF
-,TRBV27,TRBJ2-2,16,-,TGTGCCAGCAGTTTATCCGTGGTGGGTGGTACCGGGGAGCTGTTTTTT,CASSLSVVGGTGELFF
many,TRBV18,TRBJ1-1,17,-,TGTGCCAGCTCACCCCTATCCTACGGGTCCGGGTTCACTGAAGCTTTCTTT,CASSPLSYGSGFTEAFF
many,TRBV12-3/TRBV12-4,TRBJ1-2,15,-,TGTGCCAGCAGTCCTACGCTTGGGGGAAGCTATGGCTACACCTTC,CASSPTLGGSYGYTF
-,TRBV19,TRBJ1-5,16,TRBD1,TGTGCCAGTAGTATACAGATCAGGACAGGGAATCAGCCCCAGCATTTT,CASSIQIRTGNQPQHF
many,TRBV7-3,TRBJ2-1,16,TRBD2,TGTGCCAGCAGCTCGGGGACTAGCGGGAGTCCCAATGAGCAGTTCTTC,CASSSGTSGSPNEQFF
many,TRBV6-1,TRBJ2-3,15,TRBD2,TGTGCCAGCAGTGAAGCGCGCGGGGGGGCAGATACGCAGTATTTT,CASSEARGGADTQYF
-,TRBV19,TRBJ2-7,15,-,TGTGCCAGTAGTATCGATCAGGGGGGAACCTACGAGCAGTACTTC,CASSIDQGGTYEQYF
few,TRBV10-3,TRBJ2-2,14,TRBD2,TGTGCCATCCTAGCGGGAGCTTCCACCGGGGAGCTGTTTTTT,CAILAGASTGELFF
many,TRBV30,TRBJ1-1,13,TRBD1,TGTGCCTCGTCGGGACAGACAAACACTGAAGCTTTCTTT,CASSGQTNTEAFF
-,TRBV4-1,TRBJ2-3,15,TRBD2,TGCGCCAGCAGCCCCCGGGACTACAGCACAGATACGCAGTATTTT,CASSPRDYSTDTQYF
-,TRBV11-2,TRBJ2-1,16,TRBD2,TGTGCCAGCAGCCAGGTCGTAGCGGGGGCCTACAATGAGCAGTTCTTC,CASSQVVAGAYNEQFF
-,TRBV6-1,TRBJ2-7,14,-,TGTGCCAGCAGTGAGTCGGTGGTGGGCTACGAGCAGTACTTC,CASSESVVGYEQYF
many,TRBV11-3,TRBJ2-2,16,TRBD2,TGTGCCAGCAGCGTCGGGACTAGCGGGGGCACCGGGGAGCTGTTTTTT,CASSVGTSGGTGELFF
few,TRBV20-1,TRBJ1-6,15,-,TGCAGTGCTCGCCAAAGGGGTCGTTCAGATTCACCCCTCCACTTT,CSARQRGRSDSPLHF